One sample yielded the 7 T cell receptor beta chains listed below, sequenced in a study of blood T cell repertoires in COVID-19. The protocol was immunoSEQ multiplex PCR, while the TCRdb copy is restricted to in-frame clones and leaves out a portion. In the table there are 200,000 to 300,000 clones, 87% of which are singletons. The sample was peripheral blood. Source of these receptors: a man aged 60 to 69 who had recovered from COVID-19.

The J gene is TRBJ2-2, the V gene TRBV5-1, with 9 nucleotides matching TRBD1. Germline CDR1 is SGHRS and CDR2 is YFSETQ. CDR3 size: 17 residues. V lost 4 bases, J lost 5 bases, and 12 bases stayed unmatched. CDR3 protein: CASSKDPGQGSTGELFF. As DNA, the CDR3 is TGCGCCAGCAGCAAAGACCCGGGACAGGGATCGACCGGGGAGCTGTTTTTT. Using reference TRBV5-1 and TRBJ2-2 for the parts outside the CDR3, the full variable domain is KAGVTQTPRYLIKTRGQQVTLSCSPISGHRSVSWYQQTPGQGLQFLFEYFSETQRNKGNFPGRFSGRQFSNSRSEMNVSTLELGDSALYLCASSKDPGQGSTGELFFGEGSRLTVL.

V and J are TRBV5-6 and TRBJ1-3; 7 positions agree with TRBD1. CDR1 is SGHDT, CDR2 YYEEEE, per germline. Unmatched junction bases numbered 4, after V lost 4 bases and J lost 0 bases. This CDR3 comprises 15 residues. CDR3 sequence: CASSLQGLSGNTIYF. As DNA, the CDR3 is TGTGCCAGCAGCCTACAGGGGCTCTCTGGAAACACCATATATTTT.

This clone was seen just once. The chain recombines TRBV24-1 with TRBJ2-5, with D maybe TRBD2 (7 bases). The CDR3 has 13 residues. V was clipped by 9 bases and J by 4 bases, with 14 bases between them. CDR1 is KGHDR and CDR2 is SFDVKD in the germline V gene. The CDR3 DNA sequence: TGTGCCACCGCTACAGGGAGGGGAGAGACCCAGTACTTC. Translating gives CATATGRGETQYF.

This CDR3 reads CASSRLLGTSGGAGQFF. The CDR3 DNA is TGTGCCAGCAGCAGATTACTAGGGACTAGCGGGGGGGCCGGGCAGTTCTTC. The gene calls are TRBV2 and TRBJ2-1; 16 bases fit TRBD2. The germline V gene encodes CDR1 SNHLY and CDR2 FYNNEI. The CDR3 loop spans 17 amino acids. With V trimmed by 6 bases and J by 12 bases, 14 bases remained unmatched.

V usage is TRBV3-1 (or the pseudogene TRBV3-2) and J usage is TRBJ1-4, with TRBD1 matching over 8 bases. The CDR3 extends over 15 amino acids. Germline trimming cut 4 bases from V and 8 bases from J; bases unmatched to any gene: 9. CDR1 LGHDT and CDR2 YNNKEL come from the germline V gene (reference sequence). This CDR3 is CASSPRTGKGEKLFF. In nucleotides, the CDR3 is TGTGCCAGCAGCCCCCGGACAGGGAAGGGCGAAAAACTGTTTTTT.

This clone was detected only once. The chain is built from TRBV10-3 and TRBJ2-7; weak D call: TRBD1 (6 bases). Germline V CDR1 and CDR2: ENHRY, SYGVKD. V was cut by 7 bases and J by 0 bases, with 13 bases left in between. The length of the CDR3 is 14 residues. The CDR3 DNA reads TGTGCCATCAACGGTGCGACAGGCTCCTACGAGCAGTACGTC. This gives the protein CAINGATGSYEQYV.

The chain carries TRBV27 and TRBJ2-1, with D possibly being TRBD2 (7 bases). The CDR3 has 17 residues. Germline V gene sequence: CDR1 MNHEY, CDR2 SMNVEV (reference sequence). V was cut by 3 bases and J by 5 bases, with 20 bases left in between. The CDR3 DNA sequence: TGTGCCAGCAGTTTCCTGAATGGGGGGGCGCCAAACAATGAGCAGTTCTTC. Amino acids: CASSFLNGGAPNNEQFF.